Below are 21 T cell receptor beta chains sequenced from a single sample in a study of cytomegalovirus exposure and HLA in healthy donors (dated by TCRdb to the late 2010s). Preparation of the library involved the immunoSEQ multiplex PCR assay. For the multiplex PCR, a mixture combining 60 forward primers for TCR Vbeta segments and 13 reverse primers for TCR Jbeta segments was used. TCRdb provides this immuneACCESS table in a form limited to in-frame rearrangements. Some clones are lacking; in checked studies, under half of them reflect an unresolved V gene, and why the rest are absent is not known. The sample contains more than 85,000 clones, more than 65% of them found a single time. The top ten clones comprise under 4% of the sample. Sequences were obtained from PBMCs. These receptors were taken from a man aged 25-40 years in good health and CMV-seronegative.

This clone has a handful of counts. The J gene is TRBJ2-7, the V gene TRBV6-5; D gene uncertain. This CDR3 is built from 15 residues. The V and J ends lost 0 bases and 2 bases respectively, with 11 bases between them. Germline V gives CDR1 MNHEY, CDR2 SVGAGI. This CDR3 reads CASSYSMSRTYEQYF. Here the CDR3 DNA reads TGTGCCAGCAGTTACTCAATGAGCAGGACCTACGAGCAGTACTTC.

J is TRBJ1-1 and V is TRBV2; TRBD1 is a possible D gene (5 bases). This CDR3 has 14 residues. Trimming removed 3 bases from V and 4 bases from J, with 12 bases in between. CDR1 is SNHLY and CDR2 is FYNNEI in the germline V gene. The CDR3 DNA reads TGTGCCAGCAGTGAGAAGGGGAGGGGCACTGAAGCTTTCTTT. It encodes CASSEKGRGTEAFF.

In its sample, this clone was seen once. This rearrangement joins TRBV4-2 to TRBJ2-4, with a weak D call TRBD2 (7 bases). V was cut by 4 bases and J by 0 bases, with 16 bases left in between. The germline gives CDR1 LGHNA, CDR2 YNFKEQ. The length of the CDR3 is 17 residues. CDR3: CASSPRGGAVAKNIQYF. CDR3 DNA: TGTGCCAGCAGCCCCAGAGGGGGGGCTGTAGCCAAAAACATTCAGTACTTC.

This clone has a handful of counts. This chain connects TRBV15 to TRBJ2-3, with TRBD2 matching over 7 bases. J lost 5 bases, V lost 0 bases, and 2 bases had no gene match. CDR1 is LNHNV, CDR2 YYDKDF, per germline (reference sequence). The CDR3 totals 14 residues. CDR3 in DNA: TGTGCCACCAGCAGAGATCGGGAGGTAGATACGCAGTATTTT. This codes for CATSRDREVDTQYF.

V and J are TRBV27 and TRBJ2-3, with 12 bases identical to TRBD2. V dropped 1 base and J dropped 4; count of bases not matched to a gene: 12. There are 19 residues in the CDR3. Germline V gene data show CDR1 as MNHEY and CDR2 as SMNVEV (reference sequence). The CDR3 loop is CASSLYRLAGGPDADTQYF. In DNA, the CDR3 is TGTGCCAGCAGTTTATACCGGCTAGCGGGAGGGCCTGATGCAGATACGCAGTATTTT.

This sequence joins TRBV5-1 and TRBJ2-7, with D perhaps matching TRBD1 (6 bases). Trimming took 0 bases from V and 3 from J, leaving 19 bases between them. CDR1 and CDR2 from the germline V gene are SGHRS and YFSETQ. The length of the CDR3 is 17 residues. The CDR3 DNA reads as TGCGCCAGCAGCTTGGGGGGGCAGGGAACTGGGTTCTACGAGCAGTACTTC. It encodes CASSLGGQGTGFYEQYF.

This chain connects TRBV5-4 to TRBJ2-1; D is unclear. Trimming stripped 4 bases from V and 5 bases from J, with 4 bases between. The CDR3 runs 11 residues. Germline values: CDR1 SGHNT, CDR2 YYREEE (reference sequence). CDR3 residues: CASSQNNEQFF. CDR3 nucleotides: TGTGCCAGCAGCCAGAACAATGAGCAGTTCTTC.

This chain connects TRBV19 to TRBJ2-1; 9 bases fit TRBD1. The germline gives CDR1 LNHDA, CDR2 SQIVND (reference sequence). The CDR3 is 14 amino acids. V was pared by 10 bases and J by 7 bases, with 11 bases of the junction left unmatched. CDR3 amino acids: CATLPGQGWNEQFF. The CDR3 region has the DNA TGTGCCACCCTACCGGGACAGGGTTGGAATGAGCAGTTCTTC.

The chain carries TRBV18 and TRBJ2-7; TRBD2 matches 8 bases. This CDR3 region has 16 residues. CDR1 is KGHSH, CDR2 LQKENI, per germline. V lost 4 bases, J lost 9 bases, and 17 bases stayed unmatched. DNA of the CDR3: TGTGCCAGCTCACAGCCCGGGGGGGACGAACCTCTGAGGCAGTACTTC. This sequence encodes CASSQPGGDEPLRQYF.

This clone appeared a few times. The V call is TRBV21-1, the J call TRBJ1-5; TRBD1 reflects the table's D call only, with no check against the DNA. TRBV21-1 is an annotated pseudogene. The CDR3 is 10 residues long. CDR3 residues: CASRRTAVYF. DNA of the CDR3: TGTGCCAGCAGGCGGACAGCAGTATACTTT.

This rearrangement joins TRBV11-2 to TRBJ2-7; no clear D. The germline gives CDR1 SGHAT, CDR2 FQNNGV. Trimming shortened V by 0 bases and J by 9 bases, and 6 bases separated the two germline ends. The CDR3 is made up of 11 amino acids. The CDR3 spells CASSLEAVQYF. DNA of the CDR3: TGTGCCAGCAGCTTAGAGGCTGTGCAGTACTTC.

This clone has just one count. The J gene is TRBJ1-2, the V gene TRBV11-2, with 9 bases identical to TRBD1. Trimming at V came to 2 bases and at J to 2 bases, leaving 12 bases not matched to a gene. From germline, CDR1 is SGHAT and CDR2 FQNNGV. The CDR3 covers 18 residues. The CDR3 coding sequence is TGTGCCAGCAGCTTACCAGGACCGGGACAGGGACCAAACTATGGCTACACCTTC. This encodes CASSLPGPGQGPNYGYTF.

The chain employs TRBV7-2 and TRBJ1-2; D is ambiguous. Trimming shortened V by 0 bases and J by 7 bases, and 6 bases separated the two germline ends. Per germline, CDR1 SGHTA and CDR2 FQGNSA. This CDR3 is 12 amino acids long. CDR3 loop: CASSLAEFGYTF. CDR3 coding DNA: TGTGCCAGCAGCTTAGCAGAGTTTGGCTACACCTTC.

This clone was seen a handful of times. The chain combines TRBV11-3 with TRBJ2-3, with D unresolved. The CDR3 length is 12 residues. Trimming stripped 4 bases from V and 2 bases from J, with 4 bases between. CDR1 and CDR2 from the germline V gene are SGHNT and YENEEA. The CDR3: CASSSNTDTQYF. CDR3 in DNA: TGTGCCAGCAGCTCCAACACAGATACGCAGTATTTT.

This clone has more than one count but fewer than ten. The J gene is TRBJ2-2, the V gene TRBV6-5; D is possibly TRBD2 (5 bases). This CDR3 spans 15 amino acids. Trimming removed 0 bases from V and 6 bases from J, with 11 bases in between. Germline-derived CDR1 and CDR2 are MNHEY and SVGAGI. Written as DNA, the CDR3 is TGTGCCAGCAGTTACTCGTCCGAGGGTCCCGGGGAGCTGTTTTTT. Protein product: CASSYSSEGPGELFF.

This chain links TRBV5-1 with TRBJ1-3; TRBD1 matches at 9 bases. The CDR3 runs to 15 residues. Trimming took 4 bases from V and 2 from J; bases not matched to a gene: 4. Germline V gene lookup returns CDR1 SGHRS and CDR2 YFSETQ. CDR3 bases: TGCGCCAGCAGCCCGCGGACAGGGGCTGGAAACACCATATATTTT. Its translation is CASSPRTGAGNTIYF.

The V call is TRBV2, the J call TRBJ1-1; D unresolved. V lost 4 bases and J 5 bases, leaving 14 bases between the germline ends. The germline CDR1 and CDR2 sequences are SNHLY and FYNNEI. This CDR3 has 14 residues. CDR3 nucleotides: TGTGCCAGCAGTGTTTCCGGGGTAAGAACTGAAGCTTTCTTT. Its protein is CASSVSGVRTEAFF.

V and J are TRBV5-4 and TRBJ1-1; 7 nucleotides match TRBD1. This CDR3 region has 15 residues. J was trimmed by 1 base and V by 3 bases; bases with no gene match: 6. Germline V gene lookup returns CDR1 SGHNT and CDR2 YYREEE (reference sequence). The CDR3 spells CASSSGTATNTEAFF. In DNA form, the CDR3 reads TGTGCCAGCAGCTCTGGGACAGCGACGAACACTGAAGCTTTCTTT.

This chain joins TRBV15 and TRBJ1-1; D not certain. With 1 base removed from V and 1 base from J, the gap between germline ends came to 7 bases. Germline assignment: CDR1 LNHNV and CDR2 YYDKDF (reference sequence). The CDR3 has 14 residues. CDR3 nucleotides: TGTGCCACCAGCAGAGGGCATTCGAACACTGAAGCTTTCTTT. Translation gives CATSRGHSNTEAFF.

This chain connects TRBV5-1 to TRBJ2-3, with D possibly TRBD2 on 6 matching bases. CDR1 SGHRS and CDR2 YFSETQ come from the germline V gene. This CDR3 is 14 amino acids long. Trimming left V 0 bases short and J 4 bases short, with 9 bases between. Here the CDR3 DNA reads TGCGCCAGCAGCTTGGCCGGGAGCGCAGATACGCAGTATTTT. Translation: CASSLAGSADTQYF.

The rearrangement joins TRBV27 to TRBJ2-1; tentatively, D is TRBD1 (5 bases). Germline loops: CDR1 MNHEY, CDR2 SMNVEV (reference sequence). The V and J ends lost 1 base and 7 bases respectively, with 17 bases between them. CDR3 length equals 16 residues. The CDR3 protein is CASSLYFDRISNEQFF. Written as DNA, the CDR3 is TGTGCCAGCAGTTTATATTTTGACAGAATTTCAAATGAGCAGTTCTTC.